Presented here are 13 T cell receptor beta chains from one specimen sequenced in a study of PD-L1 blockade in urothelial cancer. The time point: peripheral blood 6 weeks after treatment start. Assay: immunoSEQ multiplex PCR; the TCRdb copy retains only in-frame clones and omits some. The sample comprises roughly 120,000 clones, 80% to 95% of which are singletons, and approximately 3.5% rests with the top ten. Source: PBMCs, taken around atezolizumab (anti-PD-L1) treatment. The source is a man between 60 and 70 years old with urothelial cancer.

J is TRBJ1-3 and V is TRBV6-1; tentative D call: TRBD1 (6 bases). CDR1 is MNHNS, CDR2 SASEGT, per germline. The ends were cut back, 0 bases at V and 0 bases at J, with 21 bases in the middle. The CDR3 contains 20 residues. The CDR3 coding sequence is TGTGCCAGCAGTGAAGCACATGTCTTTTGGACAGCCTCCTCTGGAAACACCATATATTTT. Its translation is CASSEAHVFWTASSGNTIYF.

The rearrangement uses TRBV5-1 and TRBJ1-2, with D possibly TRBD1 on 5 matching bases. From germline, CDR1 is SGHRS and CDR2 YFSETQ. Trimming removed 4 bases at V and 8 bases at J, with 15 bases between. The CDR3 extends over 13 amino acids. CDR3 protein: CASSPGGTSGYTF. CDR3 DNA: TGCGCCAGCAGCCCCGGGGGGACTTCGGGCTACACCTTC.

The chain carries TRBV2 and TRBJ1-2; 11 bases match TRBD1. With 6 bases clipped from V and 3 bases from J, the junction kept 6 bases outside the gene matches. Germline lookup yields CDR1 SNHLY and CDR2 FYNNEI. The CDR3 has 15 residues. CDR3 protein: CASSLGQGAYYGYTF. Here the CDR3 DNA reads TGTGCCAGCAGCCTTGGACAGGGGGCTTACTATGGCTACACCTTC.

The chain has TRBV18 and TRBJ2-5, with no clear D. CDR1 and CDR2 from the germline V gene are KGHSH and LQKENI. V gave up 2 bases and J gave up 2 bases, with 3 bases separating them. CDR3 length equals 12 residues. CDR3 sequence reads: CASSPSQETQYF. CDR3 nucleotide sequence: TGTGCCAGCTCACCATCTCAAGAGACCCAGTACTTC. Full variable domain (outside the CDR3, taken from reference TRBV18 and TRBJ2-5): NAGVMQNPRHLVRRRGQEARLRCSPMKGHSHVYWYRQLPEEGLKFMVYLQKENIIDESGMPKERFSAEFPKEGPSILRIQQVVRGDSAAYFCASSPSQETQYFGPGTRLLVL.

The chain carries TRBV7-2 and TRBJ2-7; 7 nucleotides line up with TRBD2. J gave up 1 base and V 4 bases, and 4 bases lay outside the gene matches. The CDR3 contains 14 residues. The germline V gene encodes CDR1 SGHTA and CDR2 FQGNSA. This chain's CDR3 is CASSSTSASYEQYF. The CDR3, as DNA: TGTGCCAGCAGCTCAACTAGCGCGTCCTACGAGCAGTACTTC.

The J gene is TRBJ1-4, the V gene TRBV5-4; weak D call: TRBD1 (5 bases). The CDR3 runs 15 residues. CDR1 and CDR2 (germline): SGHNT, YYREEE (reference sequence). V lost 0 bases and J 7 bases, leaving 13 bases between the germline ends. CDR3 sequence reads: CASSLVGRIGEKLFF. The DNA for the CDR3 is TGTGCCAGCAGCTTGGTGGGGCGGATTGGTGAAAAACTGTTTTTT.

This clone came up a few times. The V and J genes are TRBV7-6 and TRBJ2-3, with D maybe TRBD1 (5 bases). The CDR3 totals 14 residues. Germline V lookup: CDR1 SGHVS, CDR2 FNYEAQ. The V end was cut by 7 bases, the J end by 2 bases, with 13 bases between. As DNA, the CDR3 is TGTGCCAGCAATGGGGCCCTAGACACAGATACGCAGTATTTT. Translation gives CASNGALDTDTQYF.

The table lists this clone with a count of one. The chain employs TRBV19 and TRBJ1-2; D may be TRBD1 (5 bases). The V end was cut by 8 bases, the J end by 7 bases, with 14 bases between. CDR3 length: 12 amino acids. Looked up from germline, CDR1 is LNHDA and CDR2 is SQIVND (reference sequence). The CDR3 DNA sequence: TGTGCCAGTCGACAGTGGGCCCGTGGCTACACCTTC. This encodes CASRQWARGYTF. The full variable domain, completed using reference TRBV19 and TRBJ1-2, is DGGITQSPKYLFRKEGQNVTLSCEQNLNHDAMYWYRQDPGQGLRLIYYSQIVNDFQKGDIAEGYSVSREKKESFPLTVTSAQKNPTAFYLCASRQWARGYTFGSGTRLTVV.

The rearrangement joins TRBV5-6 to TRBJ2-1; 7 nucleotides agree with TRBD1. This CDR3 is built from 14 residues. Germline CDR1 and CDR2: SGHDT and YYEEEE. The V and J ends lost 1 base and 9 bases, in that order; junction bases with no gene match: 7. CDR3 coding DNA: TGTGCCAGCAGCTTGACGAGACAGGGCGGTGAGCAGTTCTTC. Its translation: CASSLTRQGGEQFF.

The rearrangement uses TRBV9 and TRBJ1-2, with D uncertain. Trimming removed 0 bases at V and 4 bases at J, with 7 bases between. There are 13 residues in the CDR3. Germline CDR1 is SGDLS and CDR2 is YYNGEE. CDR3 nucleotide sequence: TGTGCCAGCAGCGTAGGAGGCTCCTATGGCTACACCTTC. This sequence encodes CASSVGGSYGYTF.

This chain links TRBV2 with TRBJ2-5; D is ambiguous. Germline loops: CDR1 SNHLY, CDR2 FYNNEI. CDR3 length: 12 residues. Trimming stripped 1 base from V and 5 bases from J, with 5 bases between. The CDR3 protein is CASSEDRETQYF. The DNA for the CDR3 is TGTGCCAGCAGTGAAGATCGGGAGACCCAGTACTTC.

The CDR3 region has the DNA TGTGCCAGTAGTAGACGAGCTAGCGCGGATGAGCAGTTCTTC. It translates to CASSRRASADEQFF. V gene TRBV19 combines with J gene TRBJ2-1; a weak D match, TRBD2 (6 bases). The V gene lost 4 bases and the J gene lost 8 bases, with 15 bases spanning the gap. The CDR3 contains 14 residues. The germline V gene has CDR1 LNHDA and CDR2 SQIVND (reference sequence).

This chain connects TRBV11-3 to TRBJ2-7; possibly TRBD1 for D (6 bases). The CDR3 loop spans 14 amino acids. CDR1 is SGHNT and CDR2 is YENEEA in the germline V gene. V lost 4 bases, J lost 3 bases, and 13 bases lay in between. CDR3 sequence: CASSSRGQNYEQYF. The DNA for the CDR3 is TGTGCCAGCAGCTCCAGGGGTCAAAACTACGAGCAGTACTTC.